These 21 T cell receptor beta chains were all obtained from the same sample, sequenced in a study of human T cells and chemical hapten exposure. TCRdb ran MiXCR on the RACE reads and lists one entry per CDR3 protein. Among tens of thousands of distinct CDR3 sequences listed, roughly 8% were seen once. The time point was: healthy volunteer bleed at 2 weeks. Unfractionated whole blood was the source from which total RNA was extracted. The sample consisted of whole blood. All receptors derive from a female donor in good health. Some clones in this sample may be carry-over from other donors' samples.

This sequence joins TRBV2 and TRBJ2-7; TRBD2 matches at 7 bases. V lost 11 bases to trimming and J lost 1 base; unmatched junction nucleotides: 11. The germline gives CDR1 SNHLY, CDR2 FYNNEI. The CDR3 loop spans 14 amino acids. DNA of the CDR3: TGTGCCGGCTCCGGGGGGTTTGGTTCCTACGAGCAGTACTTC. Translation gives CAGSGGFGSYEQYF.

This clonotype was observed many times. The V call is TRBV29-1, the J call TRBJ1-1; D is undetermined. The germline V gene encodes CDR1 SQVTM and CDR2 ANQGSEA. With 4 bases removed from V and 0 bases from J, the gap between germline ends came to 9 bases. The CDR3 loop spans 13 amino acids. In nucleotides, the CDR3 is TGCAGCGTTGCGTCAGAACTGAACACTGAAGCTTTCTTT. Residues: CSVASELNTEAFF.

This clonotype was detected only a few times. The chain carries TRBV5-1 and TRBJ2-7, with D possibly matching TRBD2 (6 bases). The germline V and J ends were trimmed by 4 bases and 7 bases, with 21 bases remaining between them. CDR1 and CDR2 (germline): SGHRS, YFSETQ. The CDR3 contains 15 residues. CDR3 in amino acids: CASSEVSGPSVEQYF. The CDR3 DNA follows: TGCGCCAGCAGCGAGGTTAGCGGACCTTCAGTGGAGCAGTACTTC. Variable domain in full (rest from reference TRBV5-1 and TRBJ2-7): KAGVTQTPRYLIKTRGQQVTLSCSPISGHRSVSWYQQTPGQGLQFLFEYFSETQRNKGNFPGRFSGRQFSNSRSEMNVSTLELGDSALYLCASSEVSGPSVEQYFGPGTRLTVT.

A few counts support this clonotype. This chain's CDR3 is CASSKGGAKNIQYF. The DNA for the CDR3 is TGTGCCAGCAGCAAGGGGGGGGCCAAAAACATTCAGTACTTC. The V gene is TRBV28, the J gene TRBJ2-4; D possibly corresponds to TRBD2 (7 bases). The CDR3 has 14 amino acids. Deletions cut 6 bases from V and 1 base from J, with 10 bases between. CDR1 and CDR2 from the germline V gene are MDHEN and SYDVKM. The full variable domain, in which reference TRBV28 and TRBJ2-4 provide the parts outside the CDR3, is DVKVTQSSRYLVKRTGEKVFLECVQDMDHENMFWYRQDPGLGLRLIYFSYDVKMKEKGDIPEGYSVSREKKERFSLILESASTNQTSMYLCASSKGGAKNIQYFGAGTRLSVL.

The CDR3 loop reads CASSFTSGLTDTQYF. The CDR3 nucleotides read TGTGCCAGCAGCTTTACTAGCGGGCTCACAGATACGCAGTATTTT. This rearrangement joins TRBV7-2 to TRBJ2-3; TRBD2 agrees at 9 bases. V shed 3 bases, J shed 2 bases, and the junction held 3 bases outside the gene matches. The germline gives CDR1 SGHTA, CDR2 FQGNSA. The CDR3 runs to 15 residues.

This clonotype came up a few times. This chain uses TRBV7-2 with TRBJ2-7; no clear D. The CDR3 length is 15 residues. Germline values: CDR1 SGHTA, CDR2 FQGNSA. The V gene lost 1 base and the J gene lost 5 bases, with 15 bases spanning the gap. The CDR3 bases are TGTGCCAGCAGCTTAGTTTTCGGGTCCAACGACGAGCAGTACTTC. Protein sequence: CASSLVFGSNDEQYF.

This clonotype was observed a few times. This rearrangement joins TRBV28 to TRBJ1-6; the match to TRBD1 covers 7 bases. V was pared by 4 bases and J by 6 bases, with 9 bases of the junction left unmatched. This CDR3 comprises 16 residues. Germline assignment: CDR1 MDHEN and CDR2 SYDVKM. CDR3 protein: CASSSTRQGLNSPLHF. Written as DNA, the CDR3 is TGTGCCAGCAGTTCAACGCGACAGGGCCTTAATTCACCCCTCCACTTT.

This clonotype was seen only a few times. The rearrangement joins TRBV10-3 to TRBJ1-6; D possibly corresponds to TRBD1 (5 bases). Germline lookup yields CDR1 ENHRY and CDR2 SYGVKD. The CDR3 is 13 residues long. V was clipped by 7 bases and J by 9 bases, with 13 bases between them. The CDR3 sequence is CAINVGGSSPLHF. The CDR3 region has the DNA TGTGCCATCAACGTTGGGGGGTCTTCACCCCTCCACTTT.

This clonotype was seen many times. Written as DNA, the CDR3 is TGTGCCAGCAGGCCCTCCTGGGGGGGAGATGGCTACACCTTC. It translates to CASRPSWGGDGYTF. V usage is TRBV2 and J usage is TRBJ1-2; D perhaps matches TRBD1 (5 bases). Germline lookup yields CDR1 SNHLY and CDR2 FYNNEI. The V end was cut by 6 bases, the J end by 6 bases, with 17 bases between. CDR3 length: 14 amino acids.

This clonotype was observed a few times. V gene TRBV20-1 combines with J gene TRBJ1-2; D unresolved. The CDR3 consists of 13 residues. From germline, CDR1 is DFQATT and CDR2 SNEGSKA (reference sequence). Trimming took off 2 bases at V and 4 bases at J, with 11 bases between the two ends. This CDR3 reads CSARRNSGYGYTF. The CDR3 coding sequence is TGCAGTGCTAGAAGGAATTCTGGCTATGGCTACACCTTC.

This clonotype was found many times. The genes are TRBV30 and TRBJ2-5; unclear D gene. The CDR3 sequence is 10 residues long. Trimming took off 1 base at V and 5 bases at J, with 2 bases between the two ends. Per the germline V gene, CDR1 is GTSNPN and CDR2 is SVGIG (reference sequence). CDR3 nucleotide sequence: TGTGCCTGGAGTGGTGAGACCCAGTACTTC. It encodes CAWSGETQYF.

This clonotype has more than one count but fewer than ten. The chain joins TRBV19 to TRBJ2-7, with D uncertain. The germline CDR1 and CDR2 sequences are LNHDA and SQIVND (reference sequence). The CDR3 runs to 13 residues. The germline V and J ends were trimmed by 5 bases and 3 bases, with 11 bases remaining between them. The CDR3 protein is CASSQPDGYEQYF. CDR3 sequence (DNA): TGTGCCAGTAGTCAACCCGACGGCTACGAGCAGTACTTC.

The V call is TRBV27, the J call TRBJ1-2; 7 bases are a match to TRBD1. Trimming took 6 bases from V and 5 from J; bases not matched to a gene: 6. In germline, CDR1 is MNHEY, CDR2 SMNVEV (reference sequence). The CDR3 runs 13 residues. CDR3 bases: TGTGCCAGCAGGACGACAGGGACATATGGCTACACCTTC. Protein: CASRTTGTYGYTF.

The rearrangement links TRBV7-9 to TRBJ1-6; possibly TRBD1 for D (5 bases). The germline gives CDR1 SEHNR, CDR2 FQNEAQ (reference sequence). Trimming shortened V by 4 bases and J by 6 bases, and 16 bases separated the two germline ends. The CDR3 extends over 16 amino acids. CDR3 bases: TGTGCCAGCAGCTCCAGGGTGACGATGGGTAATTCACCCCTCCACTTT. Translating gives CASSSRVTMGNSPLHF.

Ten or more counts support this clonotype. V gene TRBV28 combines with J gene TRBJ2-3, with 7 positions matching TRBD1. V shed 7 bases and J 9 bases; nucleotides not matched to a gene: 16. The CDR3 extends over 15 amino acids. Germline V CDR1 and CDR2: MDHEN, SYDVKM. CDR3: CASIRPGQKMGTQYF. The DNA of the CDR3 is TGTGCCAGCATTCGTCCGGGACAGAAGATGGGGACGCAGTATTTT.

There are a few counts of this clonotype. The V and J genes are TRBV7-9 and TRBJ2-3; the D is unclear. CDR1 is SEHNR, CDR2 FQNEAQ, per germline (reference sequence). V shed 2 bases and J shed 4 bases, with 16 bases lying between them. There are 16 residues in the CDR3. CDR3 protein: CASSLPLDPWADTQYF. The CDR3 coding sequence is TGTGCCAGCAGCTTACCCCTGGACCCCTGGGCAGATACGCAGTATTTT.

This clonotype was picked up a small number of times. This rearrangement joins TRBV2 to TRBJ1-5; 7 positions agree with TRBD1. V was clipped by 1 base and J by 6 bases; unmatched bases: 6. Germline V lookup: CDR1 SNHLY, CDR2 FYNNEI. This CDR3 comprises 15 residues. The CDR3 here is CASSEVSRGIQPQHF. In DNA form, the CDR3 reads TGTGCCAGCAGTGAAGTGAGCAGGGGGATTCAGCCCCAGCATTTT.

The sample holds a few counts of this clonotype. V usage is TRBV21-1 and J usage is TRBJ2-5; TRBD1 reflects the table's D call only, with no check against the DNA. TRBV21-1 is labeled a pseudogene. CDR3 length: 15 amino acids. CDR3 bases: TGTGCCAGCATGGGTGAGGGGACAGGGGAAGAGACCCAGTACTTC. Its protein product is CASMGEGTGEETQYF.

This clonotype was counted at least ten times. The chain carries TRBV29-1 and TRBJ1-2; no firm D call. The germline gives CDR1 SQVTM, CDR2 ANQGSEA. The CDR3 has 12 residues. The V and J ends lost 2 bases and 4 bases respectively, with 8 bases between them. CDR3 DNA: TGCAGCGTTGAATCGCCCAGCTATGGCTACACCTTC. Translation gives CSVESPSYGYTF.

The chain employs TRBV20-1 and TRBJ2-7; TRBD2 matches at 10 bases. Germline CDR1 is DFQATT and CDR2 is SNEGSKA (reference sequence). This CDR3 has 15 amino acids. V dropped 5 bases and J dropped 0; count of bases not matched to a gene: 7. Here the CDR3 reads CSAQTGTSDSYEQYF. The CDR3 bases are TGCAGTGCTCAGACTGGGACTAGCGACTCCTACGAGCAGTACTTC.

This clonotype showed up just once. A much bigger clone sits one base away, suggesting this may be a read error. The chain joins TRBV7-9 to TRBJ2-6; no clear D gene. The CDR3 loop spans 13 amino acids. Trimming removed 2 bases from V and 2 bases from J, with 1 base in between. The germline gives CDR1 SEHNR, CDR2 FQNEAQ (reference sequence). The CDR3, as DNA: TGTGCCAGCAGCTTACCTGGGGCCAACGTCCTGACTTTC. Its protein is CASSLPGANVLTF.